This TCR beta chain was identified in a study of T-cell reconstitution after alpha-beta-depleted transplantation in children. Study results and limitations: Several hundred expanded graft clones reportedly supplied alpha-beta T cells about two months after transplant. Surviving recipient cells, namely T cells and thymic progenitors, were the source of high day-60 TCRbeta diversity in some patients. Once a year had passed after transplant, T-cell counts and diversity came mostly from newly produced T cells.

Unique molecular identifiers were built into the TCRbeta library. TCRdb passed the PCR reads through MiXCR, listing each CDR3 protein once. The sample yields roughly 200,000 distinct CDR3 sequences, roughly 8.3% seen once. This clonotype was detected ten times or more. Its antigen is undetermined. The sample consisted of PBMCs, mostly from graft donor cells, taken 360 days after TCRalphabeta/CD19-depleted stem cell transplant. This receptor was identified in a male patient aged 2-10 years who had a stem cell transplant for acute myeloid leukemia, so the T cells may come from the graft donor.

The CDR3 DNA sequence: TGTGCCAGCACGGCCTACAATGAGCAGTTCTTC. It is translated as CASTAYNEQFF. The chain recombines TRBV7-9 with TRBJ2-1; no clear D. CDR3 size: 11 residues. Looked up from germline, CDR1 is SEHNR and CDR2 is FQNEAQ (reference sequence). Trimming left V 7 bases short and J 2 bases short, with 3 bases between.